This is a list of T cell receptor beta chains from one sample in a study of T-cell memory formation after mild COVID-19. TCRdb re-derived calls from the 5' RACE reads in MiXCR, one entry per CDR3 protein. The sample carries about 45,000 distinct CDR3 sequences, 9.5% recorded once. Sequencing was performed on PBMCs or a T cell subset sorted from them (not recorded which). The source of these receptors is an adult woman who had mild COVID-19 (a few samples of this study predate the infection). Cell type and time point are not known. Each CDR3 is given with its conserved first and last residue. Fields, in order: clone size, V gene, D gene, J gene, CDR3 protein, CDR3 DNA. D genes are given only for firm matches. Clone sizes are given selectively: once, few, many, or a class where the clone is expanded.

>many|TRBV5-1|-|TRBJ1-2
CASSQLTPDYGYTF
TGCGCCAGCAGCCAACTTACCCCGGACTATGGCTACACCTTC
>many|TRBV6-5|-|TRBJ1-1
CASSGFNTEAFF
TGTGCCAGCAGTGGCTTTAACACTGAAGCTTTCTTT
>-|TRBV20-1|TRBD1|TRBJ2-7
CSARNDRVKPYEQYF
TGCAGTGCTAGAAACGACAGGGTAAAACCCTACGAGCAGTACTTC
>-|TRBV5-1|-|TRBJ2-2
CASSLASNTGELFF
TGCGCCAGCAGCTTGGCCTCAAACACCGGGGAGCTGTTTTTT
>few|TRBV7-2|-|TRBJ2-5
CASSLTGGKGETQYF
TGTGCCAGCAGCTTAACTGGCGGGAAGGGGGAGACCCAGTACTTC
>few|TRBV6-5|TRBD1|TRBJ1-1
CASSPGQGAKGAFF
TGTGCCAGCAGCCCGGGACAGGGGGCTAAGGGAGCTTTCTTT
>-|TRBV5-1|TRBD2|TRBJ2-5
CASSLEGRGLQETQYF
TGCGCCAGCAGCTTGGAAGGGCGGGGGTTACAAGAGACCCAGTACTTC
>-|TRBV24-1|-|TRBJ2-7
CATSAGPSRRGEQGPPYEQYF
TGTGCCACCAGTGCGGGCCCTTCGCGCCGTGGGGAACAGGGACCACCCTACGAGCAGTACTTC
>few|TRBV6-5|-|TRBJ2-7
CASSFTGNEQYF
TGTGCCAGCAGCTTCACAGGGAACGAGCAGTACTTC
>few|TRBV12-3/TRBV12-4|-|TRBJ1-1
CASSFGLNTEAFF
TGTGCCAGCAGTTTCGGTCTGAACACTGAAGCTTTCTTT
>-|TRBV24-1|TRBD2|TRBJ2-5
CATSDFALAGAETQYF
TGTGCCACCAGTGATTTTGCACTAGCGGGAGCAGAGACCCAGTACTTC
>-|TRBV25-1|-|TRBJ1-1
CASSDGHPNTEAFF
TGTGCCAGCAGTGATGGGCATCCGAACACTGAAGCTTTCTTT
>few|TRBV20-1|-|TRBJ2-1
CSLPRGSSYNEQFF
TGCAGCCTCCCTCGGGGATCCTCCTACAATGAGCAGTTCTTC
>many|TRBV5-1|TRBD2|TRBJ2-3
CASSLIPYSGRVVTDTQYF
TGCGCCAGCAGCTTGATCCCGTACAGCGGGAGGGTGGTGACAGATACGCAGTATTTT
>many|TRBV14|TRBD1|TRBJ2-1
CASSLWTGGSSGEQFF
TGTGCCAGCAGCCTGTGGACAGGCGGCTCGAGCGGTGAGCAGTTCTTC
>-|TRBV7-2|-|TRBJ1-1
CASSLSGNRGSTNTEAFF
TGTGCCAGCAGCTTAAGTGGGAATCGGGGCAGCACGAACACTGAAGCTTTCTTT
>many|TRBV7-2|TRBD2|TRBJ2-7
CASSSSGSLYEQYF
TGTGCCAGCAGTTCTAGCGGGAGTCTCTACGAGCAGTACTTC
>many|TRBV4-1|-|TRBJ2-6
CASSQVPSFSGANVLTF
TGCGCCAGCAGCCAAGTACCCTCTTTTTCCGGGGCCAACGTCCTGACTTTC
>few|TRBV7-9|-|TRBJ2-3
CASSQDRIIGNF
TGTGCCAGCAGCCAAGACAGGATCATAGGGAATTTT
>few|TRBV7-2|-|TRBJ1-1
CASSLGREKTEAFF
TGTGCCAGCAGCTTAGGGCGGGAGAAAACTGAAGCTTTCTTT
>many|TRBV5-1|TRBD1|TRBJ1-1
CASSLGQGSWVTEAFF
TGCGCCAGCAGCTTGGGACAGGGTTCTTGGGTCACTGAAGCTTTCTTT
>-|TRBV15|-|TRBJ2-3
CATAREYPDTQYF
TGTGCCACCGCCCGGGAGTACCCAGATACGCAGTATTTT
>-|TRBV20-1|-|TRBJ2-3
CSARPSRQSTDTQYF
TGCAGTGCTAGACCTTCGAGACAGAGCACAGATACGCAGTATTTT
>few|TRBV7-2|-|TRBJ1-5
CASSLALGGQPQHF
TGTGCCAGCAGCTTAGCGTTGGGGGGACAGCCCCAGCATTTT
>many|TRBV12-3/TRBV12-4|TRBD2|TRBJ2-3
CASSGATSGRTHTQYF
TGTGCCAGCAGTGGGGCTACTAGCGGACGCACACATACGCAGTATTTT
>few|TRBV2|TRBD1|TRBJ1-1
CASSGGQGYGNTEAFF
TGTGCCAGCAGTGGAGGACAGGGGTACGGGAACACTGAAGCTTTCTTT